This T cell receptor beta chain was observed in a study of blood T cell repertoires in COVID-19. Study-level information: Researchers got acute and convalescent COVID-19 samples from the United States, Italy and Spain. In each case, the material was cDNA or gDNA derived from T cells, B-cell-depleted T cells, or PBMCs.

In the study's own analysis: Reference gene primers were amplified, and this amplification served to estimate nucleated cell counts. Here immunoSEQ multiplex PCR was the method, and the copy in TCRdb shows in-frame clones only, minus some. The V and J calls and the clone size are those of that table, but D and trimming were determined from the DNA. The repertoire consists of roughly 200,000 clones, with about four fifths occurring once and the leading ten covering about 4.6%. V lost 5 bases to trimming and J lost 5 bases; unmatched junction nucleotides: 7. The CDR3 has 15 amino acids. Looked up from germline, CDR1 is LNHDA and CDR2 is SQIVND (reference sequence). Clinical history reported by participants formed the basis on which cohorts were assigned.

The sequence came from a woman aged 50 to 65 who had been exposed to COVID-19. The sample consisted of PBMCs or T cells enriched from blood (not recorded which). The genes are TRBV19 and TRBJ2-7; 12 nucleotides align to TRBD2. The CDR3 loop is CASSESLAGGDEQYF. Here the CDR3 DNA reads TGTGCCAGTAGTGAGTCGCTAGCGGGGGGGGACGAGCAGTACTTC.